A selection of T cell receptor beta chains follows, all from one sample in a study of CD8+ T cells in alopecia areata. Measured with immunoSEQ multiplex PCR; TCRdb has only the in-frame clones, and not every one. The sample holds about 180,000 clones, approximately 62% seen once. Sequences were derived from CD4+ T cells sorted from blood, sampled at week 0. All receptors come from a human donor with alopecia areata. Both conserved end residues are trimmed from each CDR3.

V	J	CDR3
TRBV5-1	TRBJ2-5	ASSLANPTETQY
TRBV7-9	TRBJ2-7	ASSLAGQGSEQY
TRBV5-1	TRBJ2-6	ASRGSGQGPTDPTGANVLT
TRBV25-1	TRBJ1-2	ASRPAPNYGYT
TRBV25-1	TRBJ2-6	ASSEQSGANVLT
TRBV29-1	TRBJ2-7	SVMTLTYEQY
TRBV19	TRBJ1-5	ASTTMRASNQPQH
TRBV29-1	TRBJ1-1	SSRGQLNTEAF
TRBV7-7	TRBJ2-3	ASSALAGHTQY
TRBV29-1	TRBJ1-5	SVDQGGGQPQH
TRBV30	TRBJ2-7	AWGPQGNEQY
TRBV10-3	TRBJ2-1	AIGASGKDEQF
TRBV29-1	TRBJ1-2	SVEGRRGYYGYT
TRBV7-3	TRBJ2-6	ASSLGDRASGANVLT
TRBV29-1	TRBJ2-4	SVEDVLRKNIQY
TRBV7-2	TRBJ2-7	ASSWGGSYEQY
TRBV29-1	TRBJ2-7	SVASGSYEQY
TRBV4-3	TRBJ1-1	ASSQEGGAGAF
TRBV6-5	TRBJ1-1	ASSYGSGGTEAF
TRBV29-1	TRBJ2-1	SFHQGSNEQF
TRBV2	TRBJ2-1	ASSRIAGGYNEQF
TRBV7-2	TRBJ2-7	ASSLSSPSSYEQY
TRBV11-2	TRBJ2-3	ASTSGRGLTQY
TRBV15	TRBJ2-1	ATSTRSEGSSYNEQF
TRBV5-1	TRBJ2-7	ASSFGRSYEQY
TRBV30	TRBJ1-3	AWGDRNSGNTIY
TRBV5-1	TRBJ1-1	ASRGQPNTEAF
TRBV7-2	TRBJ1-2	ASSTGGNFYGYT
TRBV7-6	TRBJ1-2	ASSLEQGFSYGYT
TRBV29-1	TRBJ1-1	SVDESNTEAF
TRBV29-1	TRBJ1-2	SVERRLGPNYGYT
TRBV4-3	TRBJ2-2	ASSPDRGKNGELF
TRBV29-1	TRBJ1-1	SGVRDPEAF
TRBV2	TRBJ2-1	ASSRDRGSSHNEQF
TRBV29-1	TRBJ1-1	SVLGDRLNTEAF
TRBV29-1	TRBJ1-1	SARETEMNTEAF
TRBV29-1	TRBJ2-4	SVRQALAKNIQY
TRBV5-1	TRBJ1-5	ASSLEYGNQPQH
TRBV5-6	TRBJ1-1	ASSFGQGEAF
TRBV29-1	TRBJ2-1	SVEIENEQF
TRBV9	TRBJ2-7	ASSVAGDTEQY
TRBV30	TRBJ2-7	AWSVGGANEQY
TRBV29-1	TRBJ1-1	SSPSMNTEAF
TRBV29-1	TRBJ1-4	SAARGKEKLF
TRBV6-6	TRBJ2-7	ASSLLYEQY
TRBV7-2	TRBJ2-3	ASSLDTDTQY
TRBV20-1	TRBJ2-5	SVGGAETQY
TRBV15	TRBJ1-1	ATEAGMRNTEAF
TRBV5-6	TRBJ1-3	ASRPGGSGNTIY
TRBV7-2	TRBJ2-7	ASSLVGDRSYEQY
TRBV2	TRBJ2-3	ASRFNTDTQY